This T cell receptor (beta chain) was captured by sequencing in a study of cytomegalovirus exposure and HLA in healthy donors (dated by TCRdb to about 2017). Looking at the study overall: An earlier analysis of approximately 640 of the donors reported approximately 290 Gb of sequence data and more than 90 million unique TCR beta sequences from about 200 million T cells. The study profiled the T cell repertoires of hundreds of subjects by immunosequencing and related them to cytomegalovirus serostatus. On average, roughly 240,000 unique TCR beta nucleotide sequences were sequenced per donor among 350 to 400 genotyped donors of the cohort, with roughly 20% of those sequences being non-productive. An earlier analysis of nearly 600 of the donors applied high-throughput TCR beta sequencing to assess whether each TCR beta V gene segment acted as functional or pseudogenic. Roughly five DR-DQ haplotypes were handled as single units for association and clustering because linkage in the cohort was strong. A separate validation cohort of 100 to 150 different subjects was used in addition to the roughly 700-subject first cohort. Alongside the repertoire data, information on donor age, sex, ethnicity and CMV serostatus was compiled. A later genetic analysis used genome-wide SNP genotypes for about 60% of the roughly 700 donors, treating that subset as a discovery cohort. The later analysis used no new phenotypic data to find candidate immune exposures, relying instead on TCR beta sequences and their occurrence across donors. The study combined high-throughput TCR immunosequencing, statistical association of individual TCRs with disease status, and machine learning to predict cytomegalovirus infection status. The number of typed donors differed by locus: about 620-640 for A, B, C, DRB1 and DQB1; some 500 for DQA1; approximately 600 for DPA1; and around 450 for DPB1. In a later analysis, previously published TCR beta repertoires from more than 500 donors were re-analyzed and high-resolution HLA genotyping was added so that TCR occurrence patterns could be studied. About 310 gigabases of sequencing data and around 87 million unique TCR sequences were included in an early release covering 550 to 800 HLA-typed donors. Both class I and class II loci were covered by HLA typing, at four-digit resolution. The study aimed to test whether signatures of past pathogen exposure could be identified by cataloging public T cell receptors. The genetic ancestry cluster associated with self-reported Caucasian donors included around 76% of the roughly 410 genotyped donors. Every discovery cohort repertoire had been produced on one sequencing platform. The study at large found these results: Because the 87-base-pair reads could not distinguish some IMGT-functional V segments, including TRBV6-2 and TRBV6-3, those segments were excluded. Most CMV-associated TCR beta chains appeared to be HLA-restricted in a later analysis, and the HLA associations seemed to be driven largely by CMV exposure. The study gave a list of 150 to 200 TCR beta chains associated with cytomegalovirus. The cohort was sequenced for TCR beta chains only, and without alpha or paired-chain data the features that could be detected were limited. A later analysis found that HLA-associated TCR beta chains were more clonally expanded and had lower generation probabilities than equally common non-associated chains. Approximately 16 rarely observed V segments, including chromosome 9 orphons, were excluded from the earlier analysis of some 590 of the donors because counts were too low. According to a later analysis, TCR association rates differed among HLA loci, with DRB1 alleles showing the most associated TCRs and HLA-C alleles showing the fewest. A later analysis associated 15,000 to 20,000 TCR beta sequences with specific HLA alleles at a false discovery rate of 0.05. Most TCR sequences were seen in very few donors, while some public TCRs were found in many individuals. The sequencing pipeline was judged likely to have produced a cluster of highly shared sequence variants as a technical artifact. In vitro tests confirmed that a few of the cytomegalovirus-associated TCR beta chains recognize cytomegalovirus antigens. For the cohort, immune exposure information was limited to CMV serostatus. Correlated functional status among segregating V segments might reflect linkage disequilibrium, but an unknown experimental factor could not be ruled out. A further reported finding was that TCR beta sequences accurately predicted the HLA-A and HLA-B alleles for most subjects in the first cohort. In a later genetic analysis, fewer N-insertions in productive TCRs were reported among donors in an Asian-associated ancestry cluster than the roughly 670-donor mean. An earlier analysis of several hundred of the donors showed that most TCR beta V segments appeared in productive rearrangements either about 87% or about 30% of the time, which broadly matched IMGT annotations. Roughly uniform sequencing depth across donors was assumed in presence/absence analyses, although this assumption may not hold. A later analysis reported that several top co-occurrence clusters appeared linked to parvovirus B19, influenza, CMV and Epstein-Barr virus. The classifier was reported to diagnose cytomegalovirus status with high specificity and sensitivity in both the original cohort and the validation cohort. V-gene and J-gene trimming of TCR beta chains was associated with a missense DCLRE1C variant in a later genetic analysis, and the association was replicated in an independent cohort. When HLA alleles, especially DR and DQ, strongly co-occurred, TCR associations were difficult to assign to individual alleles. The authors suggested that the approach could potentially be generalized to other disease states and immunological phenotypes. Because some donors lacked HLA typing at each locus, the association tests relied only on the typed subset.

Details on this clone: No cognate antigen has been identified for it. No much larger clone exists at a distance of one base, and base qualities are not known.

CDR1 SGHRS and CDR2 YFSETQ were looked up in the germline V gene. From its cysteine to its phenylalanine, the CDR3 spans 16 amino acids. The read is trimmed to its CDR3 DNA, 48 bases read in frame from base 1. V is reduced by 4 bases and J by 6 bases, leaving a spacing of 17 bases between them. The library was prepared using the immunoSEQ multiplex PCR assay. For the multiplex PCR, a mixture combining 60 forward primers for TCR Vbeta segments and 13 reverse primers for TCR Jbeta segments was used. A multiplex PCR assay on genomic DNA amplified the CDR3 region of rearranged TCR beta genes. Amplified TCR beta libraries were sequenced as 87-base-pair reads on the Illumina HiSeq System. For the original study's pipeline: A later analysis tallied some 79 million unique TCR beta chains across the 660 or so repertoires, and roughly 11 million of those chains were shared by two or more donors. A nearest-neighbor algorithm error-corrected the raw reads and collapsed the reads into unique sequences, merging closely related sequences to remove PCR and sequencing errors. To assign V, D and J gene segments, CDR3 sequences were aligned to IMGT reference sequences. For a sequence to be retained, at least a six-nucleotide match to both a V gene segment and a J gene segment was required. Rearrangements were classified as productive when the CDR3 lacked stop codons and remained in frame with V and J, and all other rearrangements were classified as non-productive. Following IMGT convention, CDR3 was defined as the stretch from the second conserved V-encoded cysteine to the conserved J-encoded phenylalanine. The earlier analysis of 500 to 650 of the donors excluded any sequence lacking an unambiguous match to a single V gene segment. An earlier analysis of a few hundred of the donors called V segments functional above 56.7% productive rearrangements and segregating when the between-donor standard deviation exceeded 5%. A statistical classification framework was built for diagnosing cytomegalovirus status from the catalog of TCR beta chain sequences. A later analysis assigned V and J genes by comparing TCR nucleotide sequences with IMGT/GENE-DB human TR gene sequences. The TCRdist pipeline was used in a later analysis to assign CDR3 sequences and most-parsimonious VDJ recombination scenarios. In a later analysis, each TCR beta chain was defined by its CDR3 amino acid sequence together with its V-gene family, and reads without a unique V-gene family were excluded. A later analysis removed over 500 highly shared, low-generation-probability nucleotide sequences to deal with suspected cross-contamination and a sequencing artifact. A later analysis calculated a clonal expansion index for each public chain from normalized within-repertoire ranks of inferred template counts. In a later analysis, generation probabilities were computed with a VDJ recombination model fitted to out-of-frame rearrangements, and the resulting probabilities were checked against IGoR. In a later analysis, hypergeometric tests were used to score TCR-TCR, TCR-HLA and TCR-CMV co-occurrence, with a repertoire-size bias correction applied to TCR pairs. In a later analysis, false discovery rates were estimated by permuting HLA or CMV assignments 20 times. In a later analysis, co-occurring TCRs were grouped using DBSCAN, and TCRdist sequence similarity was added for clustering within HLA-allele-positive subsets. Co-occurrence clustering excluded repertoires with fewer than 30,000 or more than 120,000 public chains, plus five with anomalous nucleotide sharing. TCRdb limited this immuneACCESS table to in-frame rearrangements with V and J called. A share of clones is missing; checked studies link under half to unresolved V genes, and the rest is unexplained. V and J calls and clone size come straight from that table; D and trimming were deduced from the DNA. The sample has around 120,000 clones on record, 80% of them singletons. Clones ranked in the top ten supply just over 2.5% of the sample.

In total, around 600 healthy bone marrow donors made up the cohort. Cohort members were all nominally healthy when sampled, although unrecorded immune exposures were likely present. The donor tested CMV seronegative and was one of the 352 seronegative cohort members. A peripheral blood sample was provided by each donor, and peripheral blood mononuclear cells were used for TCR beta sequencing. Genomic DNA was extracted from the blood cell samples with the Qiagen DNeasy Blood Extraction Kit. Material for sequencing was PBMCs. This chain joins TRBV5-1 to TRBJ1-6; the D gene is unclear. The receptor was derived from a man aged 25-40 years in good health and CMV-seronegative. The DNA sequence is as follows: TGCGCCAGCAGCGGCAGCGGAGTGGAGGGTAATTCACCCCTCCACTTT. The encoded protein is CASSGSGVEGNSPLHF.